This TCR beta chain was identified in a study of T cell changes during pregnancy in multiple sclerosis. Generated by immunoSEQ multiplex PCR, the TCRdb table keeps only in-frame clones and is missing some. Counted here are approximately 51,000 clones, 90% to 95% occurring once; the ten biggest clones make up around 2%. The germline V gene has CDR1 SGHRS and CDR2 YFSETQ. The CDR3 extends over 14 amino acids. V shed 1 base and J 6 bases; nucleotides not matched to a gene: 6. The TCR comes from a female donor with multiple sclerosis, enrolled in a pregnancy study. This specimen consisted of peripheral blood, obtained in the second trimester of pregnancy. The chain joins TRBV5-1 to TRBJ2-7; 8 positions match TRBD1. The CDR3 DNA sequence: TGCGCCAGCAGCTTGCGGACAGGGATGGGCGAGCAGTACTTC. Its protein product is CASSLRTGMGEQYF.